Each of the 14 T cell receptor beta chains below was sequenced from the same sample in a study of OX40 agonist ivuxolimab in advanced cancers. Only in-frame clones appear in the TCRdb table, and some are missing; sequencing was by immunoSEQ multiplex PCR. The sample has some 50,000 clones, roughly four fifths seen once. Specimen: CD4+ or CD8+ T cells sorted from blood, collected in a trial of the OX40 agonist ivuxolimab. The origin of the receptors is an adult with an advanced solid tumor such as melanoma, head and neck, liver or kidney cancer.

The chain carries TRBV5-4 and TRBJ2-7; 7 nucleotides line up with TRBD1. V shed 0 bases and J 1 base; nucleotides not matched to a gene: 1. Germline loops: CDR1 SGHNT, CDR2 YYREEE (reference sequence). The CDR3 is made up of 14 amino acids. For the CDR3, the DNA is TGTGCCAGCAGCTTGGGACAGGGTTCCTACGAGCAGTACTTC. This translates into CASSLGQGSYEQYF.

In its sample, this clone ranks as medium-sized. The chain joins TRBV2 to TRBJ2-7; possibly TRBD1 for D (5 bases). CDR3 length equals 14 residues. Germline values: CDR1 SNHLY, CDR2 FYNNEI. V was pared by 7 bases and J by 1 base, with 14 bases between. CDR3 sequence (DNA): TGTGCCAGCAAGACCCGACAGACGTCCTACGAGCAGTACTTC. Amino acid sequence: CASKTRQTSYEQYF.

This clone was seen only a few times. The chain has TRBV19 and TRBJ1-5; 9 positions match TRBD1. The CDR3 contains 17 residues. Germline V gene data show CDR1 as LNHDA and CDR2 as SQIVND (reference sequence). V shed 2 bases, J shed 1 base, and the junction held 6 bases outside the gene matches. The CDR3 DNA is TGTGCCAGTAGTATACTTACCGGGACAGGGAGCAATCAGCCCCAGCATTTT. Translation gives CASSILTGTGSNQPQHF. Full variable domain (outside the CDR3, taken from reference TRBV19 and TRBJ1-5): DGGITQSPKYLFRKEGQNVTLSCEQNLNHDAMYWYRQDPGQGLRLIYYSQIVNDFQKGDIAEGYSVSREKKESFPLTVTSAQKNPTAFYLCASSILTGTGSNQPQHFGDGTRLSIL.

The chain joins TRBV7-9 to TRBJ1-5; 7 nucleotides align to TRBD1. After removal of 4 bases from V and 5 bases from J, the junction contained 5 bases not matched to a gene. The CDR3 runs 14 residues. The germline gives CDR1 SEHNR, CDR2 FQNEAQ (reference sequence). CDR3 region: CASSSDRADQPQHF. The DNA of the CDR3 is TGTGCCAGCAGCTCCGACAGGGCCGATCAGCCCCAGCATTTT.

J is TRBJ2-6 and V is TRBV5-4; D is ambiguous. Per germline, CDR1 SGHNT and CDR2 YYREEE (reference sequence). V lost 4 bases and J 0 bases, leaving 11 bases between the germline ends. The CDR3 spans 16 residues. The DNA for the CDR3 is TGTGCCAGCAGCAACGCTGGGCCCTCTGGGGCCAACGTCCTGACTTTC. Translation: CASSNAGPSGANVLTF.

The V gene is TRBV19, the J gene TRBJ1-5; D unclear. V lost 5 bases and J lost 7, with 15 bases in between. The CDR3 spans 14 residues. CDR1 and CDR2 from the germline V gene are LNHDA and SQIVND (reference sequence). The CDR3 sequence is CASSVPGGEQPQHF. In DNA form, the CDR3 reads TGTGCCAGTAGTGTCCCCGGTGGGGAACAGCCCCAGCATTTT.

The CDR3 DNA reads TGTGCCAGCAGTGAAGGGGGGGCCGGGGAGCTGTTTTTT. This sequence encodes CASSEGGAGELFF. The chain employs TRBV2 and TRBJ2-2; D might be TRBD2 (6 bases). Germline V gene data show CDR1 as SNHLY and CDR2 as FYNNEI. Trimming shortened V by 1 base and J by 6 bases, and 6 bases separated the two germline ends. CDR3 length: 13 amino acids.

The genes are TRBV19 and TRBJ2-7; D assignment may be TRBD1 or TRBD2 (5 bases each). Trimming left V 3 bases short and J 3 bases short, with 15 bases between. Germline CDR1 LNHDA, CDR2 SQIVND (reference sequence). CDR3 length: 15 residues. The CDR3 here is CASSMENRGFYEQYF. For the CDR3, the DNA is TGTGCCAGTAGTATGGAAAACCGGGGCTTCTACGAGCAGTACTTC.

V is TRBV10-2 and J is TRBJ1-1; D is unclear. The CDR3 is made up of 11 amino acids. V lost 10 bases and J lost 9, with 15 bases in between. The germline gives CDR1 WSHSY, CDR2 SAAADI. CDR3 nucleotides: TGCGCCACCTCCACCCTAACTCAAGCTTTCTTT. Encoded protein: CATSTLTQAFF.

The chain links TRBV7-9 to TRBJ2-3; 9 bases are shared with TRBD2. V dropped 10 bases and J dropped 3; count of bases not matched to a gene: 11. The CDR3 has 15 amino acids. The germline V gene has CDR1 SEHNR and CDR2 FQNEAQ (reference sequence). CDR3 loop: CATSSGGFGTDTQYF. CDR3 DNA: TGTGCCACCAGTAGCGGGGGATTCGGTACAGATACGCAGTATTTT.

The chain combines TRBV5-1 with TRBJ2-7; D unclear. Trimming left V 1 base short and J 5 bases short, with 7 bases between. CDR3 size: 12 residues. Germline CDR1 is SGHRS and CDR2 is YFSETQ. CDR3: CASSLPGDEQYF. CDR3 nucleotide sequence: TGCGCCAGCAGCTTGCCGGGCGACGAGCAGTACTTC.

The chain carries TRBV6-4 and TRBJ2-7; D uncertain. The CDR3 loop spans 12 amino acids. V was trimmed by 4 bases and J by 2 bases, leaving 6 bases between them. Germline V gene sequence: CDR1 MRHNA, CDR2 SNTAGT. CDR3 residues: CASSVTTYEQYF. CDR3 nucleotide sequence: TGTGCCAGCAGTGTTACGACCTACGAGCAGTACTTC.

The chain is built from TRBV5-8 and TRBJ2-3, with TRBD2 matching 14 bases. This CDR3 comprises 16 residues. Losses at the gene ends were 5 bases for V and 0 bases for J; bases not matched to a gene: 2. Germline V gene lookup returns CDR1 SGHTS and CDR2 YDEGEE. CDR3 nucleotides: TGTGCCAGCAGTCGACTAGCGGGGGGGAGCACAGATACGCAGTATTTT. This encodes CASSRLAGGSTDTQYF.

This chain uses TRBV5-1 with TRBJ2-1, with 8 bases lining up with TRBD2. Germline V lookup: CDR1 SGHRS, CDR2 YFSETQ. The CDR3 totals 15 residues. Trimming cost V 2 bases and J 4 bases; bases outside gene matches: 5. The CDR3 bases are TGCGCCAGCAGCTTTGCGGGGGGATCTTACAATGAGCAGTTCTTC. It specifies CASSFAGGSYNEQFF.